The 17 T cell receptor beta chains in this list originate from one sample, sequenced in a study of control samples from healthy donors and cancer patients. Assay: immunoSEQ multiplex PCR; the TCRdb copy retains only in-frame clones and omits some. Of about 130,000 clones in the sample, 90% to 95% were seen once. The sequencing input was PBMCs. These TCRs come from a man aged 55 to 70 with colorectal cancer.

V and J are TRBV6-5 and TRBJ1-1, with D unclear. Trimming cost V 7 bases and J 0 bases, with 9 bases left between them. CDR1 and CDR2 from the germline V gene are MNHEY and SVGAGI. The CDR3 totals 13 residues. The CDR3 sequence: CASTQPMNTEAFF. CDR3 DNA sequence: TGTGCCAGCACCCAGCCTATGAACACTGAAGCTTTCTTT.

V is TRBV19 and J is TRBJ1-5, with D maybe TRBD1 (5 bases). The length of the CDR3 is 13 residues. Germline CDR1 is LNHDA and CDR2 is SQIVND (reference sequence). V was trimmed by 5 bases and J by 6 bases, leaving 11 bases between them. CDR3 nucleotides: TGTGCCAGTAGTTATGGGGGAGGTCAGCCCCAGCATTTT. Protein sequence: CASSYGGGQPQHF.

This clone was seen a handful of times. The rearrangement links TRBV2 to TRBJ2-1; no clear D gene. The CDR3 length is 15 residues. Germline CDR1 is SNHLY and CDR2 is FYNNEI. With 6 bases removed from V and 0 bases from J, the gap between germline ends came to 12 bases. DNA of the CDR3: TGTGCCAGCAGCCCCTCAGTGAGCTCCTACAATGAGCAGTTCTTC. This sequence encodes CASSPSVSSYNEQFF.

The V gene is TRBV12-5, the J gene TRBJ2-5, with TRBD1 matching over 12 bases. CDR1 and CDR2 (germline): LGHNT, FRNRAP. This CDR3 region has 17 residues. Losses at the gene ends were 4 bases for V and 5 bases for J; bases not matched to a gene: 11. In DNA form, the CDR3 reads TGTGCTAGTGGTTCCTTATCCGGGACAGGGGGCTTCGAGACCCAGTACTTC. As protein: CASGSLSGTGGFETQYF. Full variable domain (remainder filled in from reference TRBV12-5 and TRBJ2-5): DARVTQTPRHKVTEMGQEVTMRCQPILGHNTVFWYRQTMMQGLELLAYFRNRAPLDDSGMPKDRFSAEMPDATLATLKIQPSEPRDSAVYFCASGSLSGTGGFETQYFGPGTRLLVL.

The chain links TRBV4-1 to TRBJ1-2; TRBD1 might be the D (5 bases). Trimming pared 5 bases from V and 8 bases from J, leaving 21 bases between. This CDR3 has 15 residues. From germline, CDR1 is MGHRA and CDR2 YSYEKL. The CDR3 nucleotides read TGCGCCAGCAGCTATCTACCTCAGGGATTTGGGGGCTACACCTTC. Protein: CASSYLPQGFGGYTF.

CDR3 in amino acids: CSAKGPYEQYF. CDR3 nucleotide sequence: TGCAGTGCTAAGGGGCCCTACGAGCAGTACTTC. The gene calls are TRBV20-1 and TRBJ2-7, with D maybe TRBD1 (5 bases). There are 11 residues in the CDR3. Germline V gene data show CDR1 as DFQATT and CDR2 as SNEGSKA (reference sequence). Trimming took 4 bases from V and 2 from J, leaving 6 bases between them.

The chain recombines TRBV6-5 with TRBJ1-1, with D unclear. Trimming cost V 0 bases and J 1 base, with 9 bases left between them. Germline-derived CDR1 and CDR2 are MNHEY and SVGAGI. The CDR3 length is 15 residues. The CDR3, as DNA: TGTGCCAGCAGTTACTCAACAGCCTCGAACACTGAAGCTTTCTTT. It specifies CASSYSTASNTEAFF.

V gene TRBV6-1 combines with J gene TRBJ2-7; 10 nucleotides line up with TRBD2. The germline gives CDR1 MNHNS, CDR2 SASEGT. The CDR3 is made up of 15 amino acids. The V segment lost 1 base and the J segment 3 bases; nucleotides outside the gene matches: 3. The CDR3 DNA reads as TGTGCCAGCAGTGAAGTAGCGGGGGGCCTCTACGAGCAGTACTTC. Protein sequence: CASSEVAGGLYEQYF.

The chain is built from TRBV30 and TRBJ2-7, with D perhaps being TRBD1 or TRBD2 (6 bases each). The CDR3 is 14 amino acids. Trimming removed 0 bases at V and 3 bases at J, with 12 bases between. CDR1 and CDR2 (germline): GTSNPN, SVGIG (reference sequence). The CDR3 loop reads CAWSVIGGHYEQYF. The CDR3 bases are TGTGCCTGGAGTGTAATCGGGGGCCACTACGAGCAGTACTTC.

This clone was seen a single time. CDR3: CASSPRNNEQFF. The CDR3 nucleotides read TGTGCCAGCAGCCCGCGTAACAATGAGCAGTTCTTC. The chain carries TRBV7-8 and TRBJ2-1; D unclear. Germline V gene sequence: CDR1 SGHVS, CDR2 FQNEAQ. The CDR3 consists of 12 residues. Trimming removed 5 bases from V and 5 bases from J, with 7 bases in between.

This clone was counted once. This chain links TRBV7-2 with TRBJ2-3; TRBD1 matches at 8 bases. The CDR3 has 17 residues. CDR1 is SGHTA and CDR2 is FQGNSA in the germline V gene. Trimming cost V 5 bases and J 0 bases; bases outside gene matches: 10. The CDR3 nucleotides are TGTGCCAGCAGCACCCCCAGGGGGCGAACTAGCACAGATACGCAGTATTTT. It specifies CASSTPRGRTSTDTQYF.

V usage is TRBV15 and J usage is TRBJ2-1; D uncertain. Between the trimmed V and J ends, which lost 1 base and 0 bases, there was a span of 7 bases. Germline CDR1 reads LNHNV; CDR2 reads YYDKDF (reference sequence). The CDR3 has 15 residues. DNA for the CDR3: TGTGCCACCAGCAGAGGTCAGAGCTCCTACAATGAGCAGTTCTTC. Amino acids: CATSRGQSSYNEQFF.

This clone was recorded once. The CDR3: CASSALTGTEAFF. DNA for the CDR3: TGTGCCAGCAGCGCGCTAACAGGCACTGAAGCTTTCTTT. V and J are TRBV7-9 and TRBJ1-1, with a weak D call TRBD1 (5 bases). Trimming took off 5 bases at V and 4 bases at J, with 11 bases between the two ends. The CDR3 is 13 amino acids. The germline gives CDR1 SEHNR, CDR2 FQNEAQ (reference sequence).

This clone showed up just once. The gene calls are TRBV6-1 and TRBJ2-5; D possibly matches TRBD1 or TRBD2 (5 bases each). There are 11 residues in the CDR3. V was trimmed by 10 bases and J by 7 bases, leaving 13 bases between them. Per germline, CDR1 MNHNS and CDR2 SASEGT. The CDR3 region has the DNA TGTGCCACCAGCCGGGACGGGACCCAGTACTTC. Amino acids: CATSRDGTQYF.

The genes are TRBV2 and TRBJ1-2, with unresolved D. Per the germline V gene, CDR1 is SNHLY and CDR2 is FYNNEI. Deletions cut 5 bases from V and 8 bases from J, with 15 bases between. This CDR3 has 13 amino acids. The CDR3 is CASSWTASDGYTF. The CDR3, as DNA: TGTGCCAGCAGTTGGACGGCCTCGGACGGCTACACCTTC.

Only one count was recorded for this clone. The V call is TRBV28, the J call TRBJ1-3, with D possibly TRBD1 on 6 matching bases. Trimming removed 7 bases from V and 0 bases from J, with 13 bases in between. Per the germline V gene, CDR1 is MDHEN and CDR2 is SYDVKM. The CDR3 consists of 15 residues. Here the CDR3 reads CASIRGALSGNTIYF. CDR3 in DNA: TGTGCCAGCATCCGGGGGGCGCTCTCTGGAAACACCATATATTTT.

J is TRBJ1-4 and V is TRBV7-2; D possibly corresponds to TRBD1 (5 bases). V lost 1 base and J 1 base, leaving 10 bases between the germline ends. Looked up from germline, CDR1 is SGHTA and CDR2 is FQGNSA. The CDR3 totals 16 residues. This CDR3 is CASSLVGQGTNEKLFF. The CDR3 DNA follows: TGTGCCAGCAGCTTAGTCGGGCAGGGAACTAATGAAAAACTGTTTTTT.